The subject of this entry is one T cell receptor (beta chain). This entry comes from a study of control samples from healthy donors and cancer patients. Assay used: immunoSEQ multiplex PCR; TCRdb lists only in-frame clones, some missing. Of 120,000 or so clones listed, 80% to 95% were seen once; the top ten hold more than 2%. The TCR was taken from a man aged 18-30 years in good health. The sequenced sample consisted of blood.

The CDR3 sequence: CASSRKNEQFF. The CDR3 bases are TGCGCCAGCAGCCGAAAGAATGAGCAGTTCTTC. This chain joins TRBV4-3 and TRBJ2-1, with D unclear. The CDR3 spans 11 residues. Germline V CDR1 and CDR2: LGHNA, YSLEER. The V and J ends lost 4 bases and 7 bases respectively, with 5 bases between them.